The entry below gives a single T cell receptor (beta chain) sequence along with its context. Its antigen is not yet known. One base away there is no much larger clone; base qualities are not given. This entry belongs to a study of T cells in Graves' hyperthyroidism and ophthalmopathy (dated by TCRdb to the late 2010s). About the study as a whole: Peripheral blood samples were taken at initial diagnosis, before any treatment was given. TCR V-J signatures able to tell the groups apart were searched for in a discovery cohort of about a hundred patients, of whom roughly 42 had Graves' ophthalmopathy and 57 had stable Graves' hyperthyroidism. Prospective prediction of ophthalmopathy was tested in an independent validation cohort of 18 hyperthyroidism patients and 17 patients who later progressed to ophthalmopathy. The roughly 90 discovery patients were divided at random into training and test sets in a 7:3 ratio. The study also compared thyroid tissue and blood T-cell repertoires from five or six Graves' hyperthyroidism patients. After blood sampling, hyperthyroidism patients were treated with methimazole at a starting dose of 30 mg daily, and ophthalmopathy patients were treated with high-dose intravenous methylprednisolone. TCR Vbeta CDR3 sequencing of 120 to 150 peripheral blood samples (under 45 ophthalmopathy, under 80 hyperthyroidism and approximately 17 progressor patients) is reported in the paper.

The CDR3, from cysteine to phenylalanine, totals 16 residues. Just the 48-base CDR3 DNA is kept, in frame starting at base 1. V is cut back by 2 bases and J by 3 bases, with 7 bases in the junction unmatched. Based on the germline V gene, the CDR1 and CDR2 sequences are ENHRY and SYGVKD. Stable Graves' hyperthyroidism was defined as the absence of progression to ophthalmopathy over 18 months of follow-up. Hyperthyroidism patients were newly diagnosed, with disease duration under 2 months, and aged 18 to 65 years. Patients with uncontrolled infections, other autoimmune diseases, pregnancy or lactation were excluded. Diagnoses were established on the basis of clinical symptoms, serum thyroxine and TRAb, thyroid ultrasound, and orbital computed tomography. Ficoll-Paque density gradient centrifugation was used to isolate PBMCs from approximately 11 ml of fresh peripheral blood. Total RNA was extracted using Trizol reagent, and RNA quality was assessed on an Agilent 2100 Bioanalyzer.

TCR beta CDR3 regions were amplified from RNA transcripts. The TCR CDR3 was subjected to a first round of RT-PCR using the HTBI primer set and the Qiagen OneStep RT-PCR kit. A second multiplex PCR round built the libraries, followed by size selection and purification. Paired-end sequencing of the libraries was performed with 100 bp reads on an Illumina HiSeq2000. The original pipeline was this. SOAPnuke was used to process the raw data, removing reads that contained adapters or uncalled bases, had a mean Phred below 15, or lacked an exact match to the constant primer or identifier. COPE v1.2.5 was used to merge high-quality paired reads, and clonotypes were defined as unique nucleotide sequences. Clonotypes were aligned to IMGT TRBV, TRBD and TRBJ reference segments using MiTCR v1.1. The analysis was restricted to V-J combinations with a frequency above 0.0001, which together covered 99% to 99.2% of the repertoires. The TCS score was defined as F50 (clonal expansion) divided by E x V (chaos), with BLOSUM62-based TCRdist calculated between CDR3 peptides within each V-J. Welch's t-statistics and random forest reduced roughly 540 V-J features to 13, which were used in a naive Bayes classifier (R e1071). TCRdb handled the public reads itself, with Q25 trimming in fastp and clone calling in MiXCR, and kept productive beta chains. Each entry is one CDR3 protein sequence, shown with its most common DNA and genes. The V and J calls were determined by TCRdb, not by the authors. The sample table contains about 740,000 distinct CDR3 sequences; only one count was recorded for around 15% of them. The top ten clones comprise roughly 10% of the sample.

What the authors observed across the whole study: In validation, progression to ophthalmopathy was predicted by the model with nearly 71% sensitivity and roughly 76% specificity, a median of approximately 6.5 months before onset. Blood samples also contained most of the expanded thyroid clonotypes (frequency above 0.001), which suggests that blood repertoires may reflect thyroid immune responses. Ophthalmopathy was separated from stable hyperthyroidism by a 13 V-J signature model, with about 88% sensitivity and approximately 81% specificity obtained in cross-validation and 80%/75% obtained in testing. Sample size was not statistically predetermined, and investigators were not blinded to group allocation.

Specimen: blood. The clonotype comes from a woman under 30 with Graves' hyperthyroidism. This receptor chain uses TRBV10-3 and TRBJ2-3, and TRBD1 aligns with 8 junction nucleotides. The DNA sequence is given as TGTGCCATCAGTGAGCCCTGGACAGGGAGGACAGATACGCAGTATTTT. It codes for CAISEPWTGRTDTQYF.